What follows describes a single T cell receptor beta chain. Its antigen is not known. The sample is drawn from a study of cytotoxic CD8 clonotypes in ibrutinib-treated CLL. Overall study results and limits: Clonality increased at ibrutinib response and stayed stable in sustained remission. At progression, however, it fell back toward baseline. Lymph node repertoires were not studied, and sampling times were unmatched.

Trimming took 10 bases from V and 12 from J; bases not matched to a gene: 14. This CDR3 has 14 amino acids. Germline CDR1 SGHNT, CDR2 YENEEA. The method was immunoSEQ multiplex PCR; TCRdb's version includes in-frame clones alone and lacks a portion of them. The data show approximately 150,000 clones, around nine tenths seen once. This sequence was found in a human donor with chronic lymphocytic leukemia. This specimen consisted of PBMCs, obtained at disease progression, from a patient treated with ibrutinib. This sequence joins TRBV11-3 and TRBJ2-1, with 11 positions matching TRBD2. CDR3 bases: TGTGCCACCGCCCCGGGACTAGCGGTGGCCGGGCAGTTCTTC. It codes for CATAPGLAVAGQFF.